These 15 T cell receptor beta chains share one sample of origin, sequenced in a study of identical twins. TCRdb used MiXCR to reprocess the 5' RACE reads, holding one entry per CDR3 protein. Of under 400,000 distinct CDR3 sequences detected, approximately 10% appear once; the ten largest clones hold over 7%. Sequencing used naive T cells sorted from blood. These receptors came from a woman aged 50 to 65 in good health.

This clonotype was seen only a few times. The chain joins TRBV7-2 to TRBJ2-3; tentative D call: TRBD2 (5 bases). V was cut by 7 bases and J by 2 bases, with 19 bases left in between. This CDR3 has 16 residues. Germline CDR1 SGHTA, CDR2 FQGNSA. The CDR3 spells CASTALLATFTDTQYF. For the CDR3, the DNA is TGTGCCAGCACCGCCTTGTTAGCGACTTTCACAGATACGCAGTATTTT.

CDR3 coding DNA: TGCGCCAGCAGCCGTCTGTCGGGGGGGATTGAAAAACTGTTTTTT. Amino acid sequence: CASSRLSGGIEKLFF. The chain combines TRBV4-1 with TRBJ1-4; possibly TRBD1 for D (5 bases). The CDR3 contains 15 residues. Per the germline V gene, CDR1 is MGHRA and CDR2 is YSYEKL. Trimming stripped 4 bases from V and 7 bases from J, with 16 bases between.

This clonotype was detected only a few times. The chain recombines TRBV2 with TRBJ1-2; unclear D gene. Germline values: CDR1 SNHLY, CDR2 FYNNEI. This CDR3 spans 14 amino acids. V was clipped by 0 bases and J by 7 bases, with 12 bases between them. The CDR3 bases are TGTGCCAGCAGTGAAGCGCAACACCCGAGTGGCTACACCTTC. Amino acids: CASSEAQHPSGYTF.

This clonotype turned up a few times. This chain connects TRBV7-7 to TRBJ2-1, with D possibly matching TRBD2 (7 bases). This CDR3 contains 15 residues. V shed 2 bases and J shed 5 bases, with 13 bases lying between them. CDR1 and CDR2 from the germline V gene are SSHAT and FNYEAQ (reference sequence). Here the CDR3 reads CASSLSRGGDNEQFF. CDR3 nucleotide sequence: TGTGCCAGCAGCTTATCTAGGGGGGGGGACAATGAGCAGTTCTTC.

The chain joins TRBV4-2 to TRBJ2-5; 7 nucleotides line up with TRBD2. Per germline, CDR1 LGHNA and CDR2 YNFKEQ. V was clipped by 0 bases and J by 7 bases; unmatched bases: 14. This CDR3 has 17 residues. The CDR3 DNA follows: TGTGCCAGCAGCCAAGAATTAGGCGGGAGAGGCTTGGGGACCCAGTACTTC. Translating gives CASSQELGGRGLGTQYF.

The table lists this clonotype with many counts. The chain has TRBV10-3 and TRBJ1-1; D remains ambiguous. Trimming took off 3 bases at V and 4 bases at J, with 12 bases between the two ends. CDR1 and CDR2 from the germline V gene are ENHRY and SYGVKD. The CDR3 length is 14 residues. The CDR3 is CAISDLKMGTEAFF. The CDR3 DNA reads as TGTGCCATCAGTGACCTAAAAATGGGCACTGAAGCTTTCTTT.

V usage is TRBV3-1 and J usage is TRBJ2-3; D tentatively reads TRBD1 or TRBD2 (7 bases each). Germline V gives CDR1 LGHDT, CDR2 YNNKEL (reference sequence). The CDR3 is 16 residues long. Trimming pared 0 bases from V and 6 bases from J, leaving 16 bases between. CDR3 sequence: CASSQDQGEGRDTQYF. The CDR3, as DNA: TGTGCCAGCAGCCAAGATCAGGGGGAGGGCCGCGATACGCAGTATTTT.

V gene TRBV30 combines with J gene TRBJ2-1, with 8 bases that match TRBD1. The V gene's germline CDR1 is GTSNPN and CDR2 SVGIG (reference sequence). V lost 7 bases and J lost 2; bases outside the gene matches: 13. CDR3 length: 16 amino acids. The CDR3 protein is CALENKDRGTYNEQFF. In nucleotides, the CDR3 is TGTGCCTTAGAAAACAAAGACAGGGGCACCTACAATGAGCAGTTCTTC. Drawing the rest from reference TRBV30 and TRBJ2-1, the complete variable domain is SQTIHQWPATLVQPVGSPLSLECTVEGTSNPNLYWYRQAAGRGLQLLFYSVGIGQISSEVPQNLSASRPQDRQFILSSKKLLLSDSGFYLCALENKDRGTYNEQFFGPGTRLTVL.

The CDR3 is CASSQGGGPAFF. The CDR3 DNA reads TGTGCCAGCAGCCAGGGGGGGGGTCCGGCTTTCTTT. This chain uses TRBV4-2 with TRBJ1-1, with TRBD1 as a possible D gene (5 bases). Germline V gene sequence: CDR1 LGHNA, CDR2 YNFKEQ. V was cut by 3 bases and J by 11 bases, with 13 bases left in between. The CDR3 consists of 12 residues.

This rearrangement joins TRBV2 to TRBJ2-7, with TRBD1 as a possible D gene (6 bases). CDR3 length: 12 amino acids. Trimming stripped 4 bases from V and 4 bases from J, with 8 bases between. Per the germline V gene, CDR1 is SNHLY and CDR2 is FYNNEI. This CDR3 reads CASSVTGYEQYV. CDR3 DNA sequence: TGTGCCAGCAGTGTAACAGGGTACGAGCAGTACGTC.

The sample holds a few counts of this clonotype. The chain has TRBV4-1 and TRBJ1-4; 8 nucleotides align to TRBD1. The CDR3 covers 13 residues. The V segment lost 4 bases and the J segment 10 bases; nucleotides outside the gene matches: 5. Germline CDR1 is MGHRA and CDR2 is YSYEKL. CDR3 sequence: CASSPQGGVKLFF. In DNA, the CDR3 is TGCGCCAGCAGCCCACAGGGGGGAGTAAAACTGTTTTTT.

In its sample, this clonotype was seen a few times. V and J are TRBV5-1 and TRBJ2-1, with 12 positions matching TRBD2. J lost 7 bases, V lost 7 bases, and 12 bases had no gene match. Per germline, CDR1 SGHRS and CDR2 YFSETQ. The CDR3 contains 16 residues. CDR3: CASYASGRAFVNEQFF. The CDR3, as DNA: TGCGCCAGCTACGCTAGCGGGAGGGCCTTTGTAAATGAGCAGTTCTTC.

This clonotype was seen repeatedly, ten times or more. This chain uses TRBV5-1 with TRBJ2-7; 13 bases are a match to TRBD2. V gave up 4 bases and J gave up 4 bases; unmatched junction bases: 5. The CDR3 has 15 residues. Germline CDR1 and CDR2: SGHRS and YFSETQ. The CDR3 region is CASSTGLAGVYEQYF. The CDR3 DNA is TGCGCCAGCAGCACCGGACTAGCGGGAGTTTACGAGCAGTACTTC.

This clonotype was detected a few times. V is TRBV12-3 or TRBV12-4 and J is TRBJ2-2; D is ambiguous. The V gene lost 2 bases and the J gene lost 4 bases, with 8 bases spanning the gap. The CDR3 spans 14 residues. The CDR3 nucleotides read TGTGCCAGCAGTTTATACCTATCCACCGGGGAGCTGTTTTTT. This sequence encodes CASSLYLSTGELFF.

This clonotype has just a few counts. The chain joins TRBV7-2 to TRBJ1-2, with D maybe TRBD1 (6 bases). Germline V lookup: CDR1 SGHTA, CDR2 FQGNSA. The CDR3 sequence is 12 residues long. V dropped 3 bases and J dropped 8 bases, with 10 bases sitting between them. In DNA, the CDR3 is TGTGCCAGCAGCTTTGACAGGACAGGCTACACCTTC. It translates to CASSFDRTGYTF.